Following are 13 T cell receptor beta chains from one sample sequenced in a study of cytomegalovirus exposure and HLA in healthy donors. 13 Jbeta primers and 60 Vbeta primers were used for the PCR. Some clones are missing from TCRdb's copy, which holds only in-frame ones; the method was immunoSEQ multiplex PCR. The data hold about 200,000 clones, with 70% to 85% observed a single time. Sequenced material: PBMCs. These receptors came from a male donor in good health and CMV-seronegative.

The rearrangement links TRBV7-6 to TRBJ1-1; TRBD1 is a possible D gene (5 bases). The germline V gene has CDR1 SGHVS and CDR2 FNYEAQ. The length of the CDR3 is 17 residues. Trimming removed 3 bases at V and 5 bases at J, with 22 bases between. CDR3: CASSFRGVSALGTEAFF. The CDR3 bases are TGTGCCAGCAGCTTCCGGGGGGTATCGGCTCTGGGAACTGAAGCTTTCTTT.

In regard to this clone: A read error may account for a junction end that differs from germline. Other nucleotide sequences from this sample produce the same CDR3. The V and J genes are TRBV12-5 and TRBJ2-1, with a possible D match to TRBD2 (5 bases). There are 12 residues in the CDR3. Germline assignment: CDR1 LGHNT and CDR2 FRNRAP. The CDR3 DNA follows: TGCGCTAGTGGTTCGCCGGGGAATGAGCAGTTCTTC. Residues: CASGSPGNEQFF.

V gene TRBV5-1 combines with J gene TRBJ2-1; D perhaps matches TRBD2 (5 bases). V lost 3 bases and J lost 8, with 12 bases in between. The CDR3 has 13 amino acids. Looked up from germline, CDR1 is SGHRS and CDR2 is YFSETQ. This chain's CDR3 is CASSSWGSDEQFF. Written as DNA, the CDR3 is TGCGCCAGCAGCTCGTGGGGTAGCGATGAGCAGTTCTTC.

The chain joins TRBV5-1 to TRBJ1-2; D is ambiguous. The CDR3 extends over 13 amino acids. In germline, CDR1 is SGHRS, CDR2 YFSETQ. Trimming removed 1 base at V and 6 bases at J, with 10 bases between. CDR3 region: CASSLRPGDGYTF. In nucleotides, the CDR3 is TGCGCCAGCAGCTTGCGACCCGGGGATGGCTACACCTTC.

This clone was counted a single time. The CDR3 protein is CASSLWASGRHNEQFF. DNA for the CDR3: TGTGCCAGCAGTTTATGGGCTAGCGGGAGACACAATGAGCAGTTCTTC. The chain links TRBV27 to TRBJ2-1, with TRBD2 matching over 10 bases. V gave up 1 base and J gave up 5 bases; unmatched junction bases: 5. CDR1 is MNHEY and CDR2 is SMNVEV in the germline V gene (reference sequence). The CDR3 totals 16 residues.

The chain employs TRBV19 and TRBJ2-2; TRBD2 aligns across 8 bases. The V gene's germline CDR1 is LNHDA and CDR2 SQIVND (reference sequence). The V segment lost 3 bases and the J segment 6 bases; nucleotides outside the gene matches: 9. This CDR3 region has 16 residues. CDR3 amino acids: CASSIKAGVPPGELFF. CDR3 nucleotides: TGTGCCAGTAGTATCAAAGCGGGAGTCCCTCCCGGGGAGCTGTTTTTT.

The chain employs TRBV5-4 and TRBJ1-2; no clear D. V lost 0 bases and J lost 2, with 8 bases in between. The CDR3 consists of 14 residues. Looked up from germline, CDR1 is SGHNT and CDR2 is YYREEE (reference sequence). Here the CDR3 DNA reads TGTGCCAGCAGCTTGGAGCTGGTGAACTATGGCTACACCTTC. The encoded protein is CASSLELVNYGYTF.

The chain uses TRBV2 and TRBJ2-5; D possibly corresponds to TRBD1 (6 bases). The last part of the DNA fits TRBJ2-7 better; the J call may be wrong. The CDR3 has 14 amino acids. CDR1 is SNHLY, CDR2 FYNNEI, per germline. The CDR3 DNA sequence: TGTGCCAGCAGTGAAGGTAACAGGGACTACGAGCAGTACTTC. As protein: CASSEGNRDYEQYF.

In this sample, this clone turned up once. J is TRBJ2-5 and V is TRBV30; 12 positions match TRBD1. This CDR3 has 14 amino acids. Germline lookup yields CDR1 GTSNPN and CDR2 SVGIG (reference sequence). The ends lost 3 bases at V and 5 bases at J; junction bases unmatched: 4. CDR3 sequence (DNA): TGTGCCTGGAGCGGGACAGGGGGCCGGGAGACCCAGTACTTC. It codes for CAWSGTGGRETQYF. Looking up the rest from reference TRBV30 and TRBJ2-5 gives the full variable domain: SQTIHQWPATLVQPVGSPLSLECTVEGTSNPNLYWYRQAAGRGLQLLFYSVGIGQISSEVPQNLSASRPQDRQFILSSKKLLLSDSGFYLCAWSGTGGRETQYFGPGTRLLVL.

The J gene is TRBJ1-2, the V gene TRBV28; D is perhaps TRBD1 (5 bases). V was trimmed by 9 bases and J by 2 bases, leaving 10 bases between them. This CDR3 comprises 12 residues. CDR1 is MDHEN and CDR2 is SYDVKM in the germline V gene. The CDR3 coding sequence is TGTGCCAGTTATACAGGCAACTATGGCTACACCTTC. Translation: CASYTGNYGYTF.

The sample holds one count of this clone. Sequence at one end of the junction differs from germline and may be a read error. The CDR3 reads CASGFGSSGNTIYF. CDR3 sequence (DNA): TGTGCCAGCGGTTTCGGGAGCTCTGGAAACACCATATATTTT. The rearrangement links TRBV28 to TRBJ1-3; D is unresolved. CDR3 length: 14 amino acids. Per germline, CDR1 MDHEN and CDR2 SYDVKM.

This clone was seen a handful of times. The rearrangement uses TRBV14 and TRBJ1-1; TRBD1 aligns across 7 bases. Germline CDR1 is SGHDN and CDR2 is FVKESK. This CDR3 spans 15 amino acids. The ends lost 3 bases at V and 1 base at J; junction bases unmatched: 5. As DNA, the CDR3 is TGTGCCAGCAGCCATAACAGGGGACCGAACACTGAAGCTTTCTTT. Its translation: CASSHNRGPNTEAFF.

The chain has TRBV18 and TRBJ2-7; D is uncertain. There are 13 residues in the CDR3. Germline V gives CDR1 KGHSH, CDR2 LQKENI. Trimming stripped 2 bases from V and 4 bases from J, with 9 bases between. CDR3 sequence: CASSPGRSYEQYF. The CDR3, as DNA: TGTGCCAGCTCACCAGGCAGGTCTTACGAGCAGTACTTC.